This T cell receptor beta chain originates from a study of breast tumors, draining lymph nodes, adjacent tissues. As regards this clonotype: As yet, its antigen is unknown. The junction departs from the called germline gene at one end, perhaps through a read error.

The CDR3 consists of 15 residues. Germline V CDR1 and CDR2: MNHEY, SVGAGI. TCRdb used MiXCR to reprocess the multiplex PCR reads, holding one entry per CDR3 protein. Seen here are nearly 110,000 distinct CDR3 sequences, more than 25% observed once, and the top ten hold approximately 5.4%. Overall study findings and caveats: Compared with basal-like, luminal-like tumors shared significantly more repertoire with nontumor tissue. Compared with lymph nodes, tumors were less diverse; compared with nontumor tissue, more.

Breast cancer patients provided tissue from their axillary draining lymph nodes. The chain combines TRBV6-5 with TRBJ2-5; D is possibly TRBD2 (5 bases). The sample taken for sequencing was axillary lymph node tissue. This clonotype was sampled from a female donor with breast cancer. Some clones in this sample may be carry-over from other donors' samples. The CDR3 loop reads CASSYLLAPKETQYF. CDR3 coding DNA: TGCGCCAGCAGTTACCTGCTAGCTCCCAAAGAGACCCAGTACTTC.